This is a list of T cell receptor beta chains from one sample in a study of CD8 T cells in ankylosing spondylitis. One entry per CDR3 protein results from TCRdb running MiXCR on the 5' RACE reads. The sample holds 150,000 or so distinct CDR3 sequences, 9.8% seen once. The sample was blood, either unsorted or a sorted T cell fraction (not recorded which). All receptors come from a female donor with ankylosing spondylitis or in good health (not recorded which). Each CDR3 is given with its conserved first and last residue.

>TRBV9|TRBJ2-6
CASSGGLAGGRPSGANVLTF
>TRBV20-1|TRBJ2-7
CSAAPLEIAGNWDEQYF
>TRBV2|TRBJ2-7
CASSEALRGGQTYEQYF
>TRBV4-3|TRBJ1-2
CASSPGRTSLYGYTF
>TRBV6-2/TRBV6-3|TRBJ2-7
CASSPERRSPLAYEQYF
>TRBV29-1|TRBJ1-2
CSVAGEGYTF
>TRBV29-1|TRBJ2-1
CSVTPDSYNEQFF
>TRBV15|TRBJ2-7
CATSRSQAGGSYEQYF
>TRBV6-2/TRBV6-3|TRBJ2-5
CASSYMSGRAVETQYF
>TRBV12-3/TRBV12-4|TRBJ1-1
CASSLHAEAFF
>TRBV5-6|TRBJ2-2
CASSLEAGGTGELFF
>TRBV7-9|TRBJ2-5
CASSPPRSRKDQETQYF
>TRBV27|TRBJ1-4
CASRPNYATNEKLFF
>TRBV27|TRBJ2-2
CASSLQRHTGELFF
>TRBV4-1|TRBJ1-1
CASSLPLSYRNTEAFF
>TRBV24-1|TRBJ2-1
CATSDPGQGDNEQFF
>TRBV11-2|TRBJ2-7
CASSLVDFAYEQYF
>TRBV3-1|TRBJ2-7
CASSPRDRGYEQYF
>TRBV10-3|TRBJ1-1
CAITPDGNTEAFF
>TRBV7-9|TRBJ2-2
CASSRATGKNTGELFF
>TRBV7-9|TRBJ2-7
CASGNSHGEQYF
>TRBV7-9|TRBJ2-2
CASSFSTGSNTGELFF
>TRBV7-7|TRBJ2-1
CASSRLAGGLNEQFF
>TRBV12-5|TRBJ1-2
CASDIFTNYGYTF
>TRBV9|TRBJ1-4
CASSVEGTGSTLFF